This TCR beta chain was sequenced during a study of T cells in Graves' hyperthyroidism and ophthalmopathy. At least ten counts were recorded for this clonotype. It was RNA transcripts that yielded the amplified TCR beta CDR3 regions. An initial round of RT-PCR targeting the TCR CDR3 relied on the HTBI primer set. TCRdb analysed the multiplex PCR reads with MiXCR anew, one entry per CDR3 protein. Of about 600,000 distinct CDR3 sequences detected, about 14% appear once; the ten largest clones hold less than 9%. Thyroid ultrasound, orbital computed tomography, clinical symptoms, and serum thyroxine and TRAb underpinned diagnoses. From roughly 10 ml of fresh peripheral blood, PBMCs were isolated. Trimming removed 3 bases from V and 2 bases from J; junction bases left unmatched: 2. The CDR3 runs to 15 residues.

The rearrangement links TRBV12-3 or TRBV12-4 to TRBJ2-1; 9 nucleotides agree with TRBD1. Sequencing was carried out using blood. The source of this sequence is a woman aged 18-29 years with Graves' ophthalmopathy. The CDR3 is CASSLGTGTYNEQFF. CDR3 bases: TGTGCCAGCAGTTTGGGGACAGGGACCTACAATGAGCAGTTCTTC.